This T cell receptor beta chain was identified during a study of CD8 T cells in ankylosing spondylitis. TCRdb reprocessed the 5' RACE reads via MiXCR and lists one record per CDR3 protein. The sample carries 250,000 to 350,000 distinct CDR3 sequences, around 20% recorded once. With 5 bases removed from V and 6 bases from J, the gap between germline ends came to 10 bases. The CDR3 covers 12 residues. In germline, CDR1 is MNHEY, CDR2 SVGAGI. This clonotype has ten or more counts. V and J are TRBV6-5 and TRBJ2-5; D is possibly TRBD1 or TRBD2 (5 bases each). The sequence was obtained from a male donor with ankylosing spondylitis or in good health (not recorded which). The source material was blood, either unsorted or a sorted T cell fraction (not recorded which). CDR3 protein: CASSDGGQTQYF. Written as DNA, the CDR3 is TGTGCCAGCAGTGATGGGGGACAGACCCAGTACTTC.